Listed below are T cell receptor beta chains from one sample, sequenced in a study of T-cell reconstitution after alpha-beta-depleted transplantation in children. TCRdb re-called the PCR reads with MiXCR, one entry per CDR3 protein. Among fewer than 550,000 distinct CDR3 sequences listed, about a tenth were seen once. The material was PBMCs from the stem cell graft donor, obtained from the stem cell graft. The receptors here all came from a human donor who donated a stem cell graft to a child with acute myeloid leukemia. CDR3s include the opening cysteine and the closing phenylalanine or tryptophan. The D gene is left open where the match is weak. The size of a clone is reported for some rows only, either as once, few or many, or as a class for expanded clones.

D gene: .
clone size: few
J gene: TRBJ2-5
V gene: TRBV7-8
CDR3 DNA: TGTGCCAGCAGCCCCCAGGGGGGCAGGGTTCAGGAGACCCAGTACTTC
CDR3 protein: CASSPQGGRVQETQYF

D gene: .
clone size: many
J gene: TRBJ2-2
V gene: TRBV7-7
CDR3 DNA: TGTGCTAGCAGCCCCCCGGGGCCGAACACCGGGGAGCTGTTTTTT
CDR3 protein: CASSPPGPNTGELFF

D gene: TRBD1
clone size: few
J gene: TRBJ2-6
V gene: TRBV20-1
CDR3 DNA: TGCAGTGCTAGAGAGACAGGGGGCATTGGGGCCAACGTCCTGACTTTC
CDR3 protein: CSARETGGIGANVLTF

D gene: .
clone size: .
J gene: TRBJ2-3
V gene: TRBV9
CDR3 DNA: TGTGCCAGCAGCCCCTATTCTCCGGAAACGCAGTATTTT
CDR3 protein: CASSPYSPETQYF

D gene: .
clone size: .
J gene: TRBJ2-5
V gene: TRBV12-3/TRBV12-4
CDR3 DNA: TGTGCCAGCAGTTTATCTGTTGACGAGACCCAGTACTTC
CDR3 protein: CASSLSVDETQYF

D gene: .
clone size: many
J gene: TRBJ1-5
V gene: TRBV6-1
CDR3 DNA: TGTGCCAGCAGTGATTTGACAGGACAGAGCAATCAGCCCCAGCATTTT
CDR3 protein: CASSDLTGQSNQPQHF

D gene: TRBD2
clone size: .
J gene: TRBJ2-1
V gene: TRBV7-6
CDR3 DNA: TGTGCCAGCAGCCCTAGCGGGAGGGACTACAATGAGCAGTTCTTC
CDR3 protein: CASSPSGRDYNEQFF

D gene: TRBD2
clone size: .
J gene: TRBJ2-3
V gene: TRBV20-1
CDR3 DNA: TGCAGTGCTAGAGATCCCGGGAGGGGCACAGATACGCAGTATTTT
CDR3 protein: CSARDPGRGTDTQYF

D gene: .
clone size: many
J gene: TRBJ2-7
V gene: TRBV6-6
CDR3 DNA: TGTGCCAGCTACAGCCACCATTCCTACGAGCAGTACTTC
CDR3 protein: CASYSHHSYEQYF

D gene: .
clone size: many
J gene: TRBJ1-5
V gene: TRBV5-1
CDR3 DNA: TGCGCCAGCAGCTTGGGGGGACTCAATCAGCCCCAGCATTTT
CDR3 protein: CASSLGGLNQPQHF

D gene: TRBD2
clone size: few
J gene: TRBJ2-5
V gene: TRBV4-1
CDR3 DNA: TGCGCCAGCAGCCAAGGCCCTAGCGGAGAGACCCAGTACTTC
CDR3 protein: CASSQGPSGETQYF

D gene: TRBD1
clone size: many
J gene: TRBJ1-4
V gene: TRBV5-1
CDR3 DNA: TGCGCCAGCAGCTTGGGAGTGACAGGGGGCGCAAGGAGTGGCGAAAAACTGTTTTTT
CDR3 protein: CASSLGVTGGARSGEKLFF

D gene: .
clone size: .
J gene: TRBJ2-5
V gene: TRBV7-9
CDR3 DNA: TGTGCCAGCAGCCTTTTGTCGGGACAGACCCAGTACTTC
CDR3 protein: CASSLLSGQTQYF

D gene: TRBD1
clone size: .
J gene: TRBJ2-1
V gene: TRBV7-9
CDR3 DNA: TGTGCCAGCAGCCCTAACAGGGGGTGGTACAATGAGCAGTTCTTC
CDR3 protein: CASSPNRGWYNEQFF

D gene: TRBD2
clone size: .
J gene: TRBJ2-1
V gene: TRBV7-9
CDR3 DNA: TGTGCCAGCACCAACGACGGGGGGGCCTACAATGAGCAGTTCTTC
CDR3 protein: CASTNDGGAYNEQFF

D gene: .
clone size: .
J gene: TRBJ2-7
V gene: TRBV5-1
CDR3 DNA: TGCGCCAGCAGCTTACAGGAGACCTACGTTGAGCAGTACTTC
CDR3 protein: CASSLQETYVEQYF

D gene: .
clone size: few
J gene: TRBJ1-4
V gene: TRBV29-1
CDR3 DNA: TGCAGCGCCCCACTGGGGGCGAATGAAAAACTGTTTTTT
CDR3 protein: CSAPLGANEKLFF

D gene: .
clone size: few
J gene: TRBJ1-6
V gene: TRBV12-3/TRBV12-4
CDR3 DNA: TGTGCCAGCAGTTTTCGGAATTCACCCCTCCACTTT
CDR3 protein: CASSFRNSPLHF

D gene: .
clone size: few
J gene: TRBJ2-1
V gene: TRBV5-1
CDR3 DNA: TGCGCCAGCAGCTTGTCACAGAACAATGAGCAGTTCTTC
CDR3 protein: CASSLSQNNEQFF

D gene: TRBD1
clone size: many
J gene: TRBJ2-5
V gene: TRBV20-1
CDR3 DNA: TGCAGTGCTCGACGAACCGCTGGACAGGGGGCAGAGACCCAGTACTTC
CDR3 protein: CSARRTAGQGAETQYF

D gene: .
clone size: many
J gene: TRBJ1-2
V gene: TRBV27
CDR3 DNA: TGTGCCAGCAGTTCCCTCCAGGGAGGAGGCTACACCTTC
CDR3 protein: CASSSLQGGGYTF

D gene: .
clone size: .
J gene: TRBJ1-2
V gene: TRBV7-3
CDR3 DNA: TGTGCCAGCAGCTTAGACGGCAGGATGACGTACTATGGCTACACCTTC
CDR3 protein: CASSLDGRMTYYGYTF

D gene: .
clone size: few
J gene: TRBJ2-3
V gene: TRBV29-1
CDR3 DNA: TGCAGCACCGAATTTGGCGGAGTTGGGAAAACGCAGTATTTT
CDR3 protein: CSTEFGGVGKTQYF

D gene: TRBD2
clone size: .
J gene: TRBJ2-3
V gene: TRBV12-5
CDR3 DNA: TGTGCTAGTGGTTTAAGGCTAGCGGGAGCCACAGATACGCAGTATTTT
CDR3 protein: CASGLRLAGATDTQYF

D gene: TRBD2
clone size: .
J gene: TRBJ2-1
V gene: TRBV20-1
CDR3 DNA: TGCAGTGTTCTATCGCGCGGGAGGGCCCATGAGCAGTTCTTC
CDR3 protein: CSVLSRGRAHEQFF

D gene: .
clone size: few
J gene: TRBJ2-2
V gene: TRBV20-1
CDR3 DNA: TGCAGTGCTCGGGGGCCCGGGGAGCTGTTTTTT
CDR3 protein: CSARGPGELFF

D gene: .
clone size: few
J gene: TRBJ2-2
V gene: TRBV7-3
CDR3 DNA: TGTGCCAGCAGCCCTCCGGGAGCCGGGGAGCTGTTTTTT
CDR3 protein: CASSPPGAGELFF

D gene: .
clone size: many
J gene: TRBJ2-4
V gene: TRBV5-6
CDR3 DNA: TGTGCCAGCAGCTTGCAGGACGTTCAGTACTTC
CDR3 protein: CASSLQDVQYF

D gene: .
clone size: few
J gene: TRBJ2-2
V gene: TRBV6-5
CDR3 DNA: TGTGCCAGCAGTTACTCGAGGACCGGCTGGGGGACCGGGGAGCTGTTTTTT
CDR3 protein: CASSYSRTGWGTGELFF

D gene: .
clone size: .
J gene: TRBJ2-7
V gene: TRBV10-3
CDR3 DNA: TGTGCCATCAGACCTCAGGGGAGCTACGAGCAGTACTTC
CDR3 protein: CAIRPQGSYEQYF

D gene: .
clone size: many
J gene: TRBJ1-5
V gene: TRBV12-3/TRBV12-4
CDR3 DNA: TGTGCCAGCAGTTTACCAGGTGGGCCCCAGCATTTT
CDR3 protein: CASSLPGGPQHF

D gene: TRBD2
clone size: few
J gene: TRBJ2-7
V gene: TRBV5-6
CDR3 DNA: TGTGCCAGCAGCCCCCGCGTGGGACTAGGGGGCTACGAGCAGTACTTC
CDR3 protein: CASSPRVGLGGYEQYF

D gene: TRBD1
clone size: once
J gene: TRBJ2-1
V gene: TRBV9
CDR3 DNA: TGTGCCAGCAGCCCCACCACGGGACAGGGCCACAATGAGCAGTTCTTC
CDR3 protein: CASSPTTGQGHNEQFF

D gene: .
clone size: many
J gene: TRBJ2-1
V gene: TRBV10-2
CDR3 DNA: TGCGCCACCCAGGAAGCCGCACTTGGTGAGCAGTTCTTC
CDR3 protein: CATQEAALGEQFF

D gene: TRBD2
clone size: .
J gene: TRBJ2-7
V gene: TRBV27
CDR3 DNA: TGTGCCAGCAGCTTCGCGGGAGACTCCTACGAGCAGTACTTC
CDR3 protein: CASSFAGDSYEQYF

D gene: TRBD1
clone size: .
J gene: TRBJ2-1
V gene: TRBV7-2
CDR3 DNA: TGTGCCAGCAGAAAGCAGGGGGCGACTACGAACAATGAGCAGTTCTTC
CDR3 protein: CASRKQGATTNNEQFF

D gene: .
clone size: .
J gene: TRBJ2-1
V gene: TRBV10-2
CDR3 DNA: TGCGCCAGCAGTGGTAGTCCCGTCTCCTACAATGAGCAGTTCTTC
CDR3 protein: CASSGSPVSYNEQFF

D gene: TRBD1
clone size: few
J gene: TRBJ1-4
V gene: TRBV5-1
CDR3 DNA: TGCGCCAGCAGCCCCCAGGACAGGGCCCATGAAAAACTGTTTTTT
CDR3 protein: CASSPQDRAHEKLFF

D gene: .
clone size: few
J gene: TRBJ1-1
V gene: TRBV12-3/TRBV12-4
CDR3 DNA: TGTGCCAGCACCCCCCTGGGAGGGGGGAACACTGAAGCTTTCTTT
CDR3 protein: CASTPLGGGNTEAFF

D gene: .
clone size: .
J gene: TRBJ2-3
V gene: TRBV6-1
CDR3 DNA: TGTGCCAGCTCCCTGGGGACACGGACGACAGATACGCAGTATTTT
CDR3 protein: CASSLGTRTTDTQYF

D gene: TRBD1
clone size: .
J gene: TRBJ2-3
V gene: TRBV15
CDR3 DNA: TGTGCCACCAGCAGAGAGGGACAGGGGGCAGATACGCAGTATTTT
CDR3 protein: CATSREGQGADTQYF

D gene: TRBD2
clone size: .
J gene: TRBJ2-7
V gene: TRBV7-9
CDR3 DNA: TGTGCCAGCAACGGCGGGTCGGGGGGCGAGCAGTACTTC
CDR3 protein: CASNGGSGGEQYF

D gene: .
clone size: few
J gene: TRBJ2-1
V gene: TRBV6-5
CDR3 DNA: TGTGCCAGCAGTTACTCTGTTGGGGACAATGAGCAGTTCTTC
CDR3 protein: CASSYSVGDNEQFF

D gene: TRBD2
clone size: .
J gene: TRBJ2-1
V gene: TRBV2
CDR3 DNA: TGTGCCAGCAGTATGGGACTAGCGGTTTACAATGAGCAGTTCTTC
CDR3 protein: CASSMGLAVYNEQFF

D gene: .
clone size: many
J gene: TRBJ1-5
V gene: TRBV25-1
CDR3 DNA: TGTGCCAGCAGTCCCCAAGGCCAGGGTCTTAATCAGCCCCAGCATTTT
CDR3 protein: CASSPQGQGLNQPQHF

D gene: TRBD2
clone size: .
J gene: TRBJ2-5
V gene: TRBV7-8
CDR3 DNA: TGTGCCAGCAGCTCGGGACTAGGAGGGGAGACCCAGTACTTC
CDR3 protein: CASSSGLGGETQYF

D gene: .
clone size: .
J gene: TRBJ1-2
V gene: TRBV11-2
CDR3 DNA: TGTGCCAGCAGCTTGTGGGGGGGGGGTCAGGGGTATGGCTACACCTTC
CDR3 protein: CASSLWGGGQGYGYTF

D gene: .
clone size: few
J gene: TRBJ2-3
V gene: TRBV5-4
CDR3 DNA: TGTGCCAGCAGCTACAGGTCAGATACGCAGTATTTT
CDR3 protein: CASSYRSDTQYF

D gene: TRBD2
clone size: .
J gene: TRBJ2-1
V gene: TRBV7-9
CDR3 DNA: TGTGCCAGCAGCTTAGTAGTTCTAGCGGGGTACAATGAGCAGTTCTTC
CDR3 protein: CASSLVVLAGYNEQFF